This T cell receptor (beta chain) was sequenced for a study of metastatic and nonmetastatic thyroid tumors. Study at large: Repertoires from malignant and benign thyroid patients were compared across blood and tumor or nodule tissue. Study findings and constraints: Versus benign nodules, malignant thyroid tumors reportedly had significantly higher TCR beta diversity, in blood and tumor.

Patients were all untreated before their thyroid surgery. Original methodology: Using the CDR3 differences seen across clinicopathological groups, the authors built a distant-metastasis classifier for papillary thyroid cancer, which was meant to discriminate distant-metastatic patients. TCRdb ran MiXCR on the PCR reads. These V and J calls are TCRdb output, not the study's own analysis. This sample has 45,000 to 55,000 clones, with around 23% found just once. As regards this clone: The antigen is not known.

CDR1 is SGHAT and CDR2 is FQNNGV in the germline V gene. CDR3 length: 13 residues. V was trimmed by 0 bases and J by 6 bases, leaving 6 bases between them. The V and J genes are TRBV11-2 and TRBJ2-1, with D possibly being TRBD2 (5 bases). The TCR was taken from a male donor with papillary thyroid cancer or a benign thyroid nodule (not recorded which). Some clones in this sample may be carry-over from other donors' samples. The sample consisted of blood. The CDR3, as DNA: TGTGCCAGCAGCTTAGATCGGGGCAATGAGCAGTTCTTC. Protein product: CASSLDRGNEQFF.